The entry below describes one T cell receptor (beta chain). This sample is drawn from a study of technical replicates of blood from a few donors. The CDR3 contains 14 residues. The germline V gene has CDR1 ENHRY and CDR2 SYGVKD. V lost 6 bases and J lost 2; bases outside the gene matches: 7. Produced via immunoSEQ multiplex PCR; TCRdb's table is partial and in-frame only. The profile shows approximately 68,000 clones, 95% to 97% of them singletons. The sequencing sample was made of T cells isolated from PBMCs. The TCR originated in a human donor in good health. The chain has TRBV10-3 and TRBJ2-7; 7 nucleotides agree with TRBD2. CDR3 nucleotide sequence: TGTGCCATCAGGGATAGCGGGCTTCCCTACGAGCAGTACTTC. As protein: CAIRDSGLPYEQYF.